This T cell receptor (beta chain) was recovered during a study of T cell responses to AZD1222 COVID-19 vaccine. Findings and caveats of the study: Spike was spanned by vaccine-associated CD4 TCRs, which were dominant at 160-218 and 743-854. Only five or six AZD1222 recipients were seropositive at baseline.

Measured with immunoSEQ multiplex PCR; TCRdb has only the in-frame clones, and not every one. The data show 110,000 or so clones, roughly nine tenths seen once. Trimming removed 0 bases from V and 4 bases from J, with 9 bases in between. CDR1 and CDR2 (germline): LGHNA, YSLEER. The CDR3 is made up of 14 amino acids. A word on this clone: Its antigen is undetermined.

The source is an adult in good health. The sequencing used peripheral blood, collected on day 0 of AZD1222 vaccination. The chain couples TRBV4-3 to TRBJ2-5; D not certain. Here the CDR3 reads CASSQEVGRETQYF. The CDR3 DNA reads TGCGCCAGCAGCCAAGAAGTCGGACGAGAGACCCAGTACTTC.